The entry below gives a single T cell receptor (beta chain) sequence along with its context. Other DNA sequences in the sample encode the same CDR3. Per the original data handling: Cell counts per sample came from amplifying reference gene primers. Profiling relied on immunoSEQ multiplex PCR, and the TCRdb table lists in-frame clones only, not all of them. D and trimming come from the DNA, and the V and J calls and clone size come from that table. The sample lists about 170,000 clones; about four fifths were seen once. The sample belongs to a study of blood T cell repertoires in COVID-19. Turning to the study itself: Samples of COVID-19 (acute and convalescent) were obtained from the United States, Italy and Spain. Sources were T cells, B-cell-depleted T cells, or PBMCs; the material itself was cDNA or gDNA.

This clonotype originated in an elderly woman with acute or convalescent COVID-19. Sequencing input: peripheral blood.

In nucleotides, the CDR3 is TGTGCCAGCAGCTTAGTGCGCACCGGGGAGCTGTTTTTT. Translation: CASSLVRTGELFF. This chain uses TRBV11-3 with TRBJ2-2; no firm D call. The V and J ends lost 1 base and 4 bases respectively, with 4 bases between them. This CDR3 region has 13 residues. The germline gives CDR1 SGHNT, CDR2 YENEEA.